This paragraph covers one T cell receptor (beta chain) sequence. The target antigen is unknown. From germline, CDR1 is SGHRS and CDR2 YFSETQ. CDR3 length: 15 residues. V lost 0 bases and J 3 bases, leaving 12 bases between the germline ends. Without exception, participants with HIV were treated in the United States. The sample originates from a study of long-term antiretroviral therapy in people with HIV. Study-wide points: CDR3 length ranges were narrower in HIV repertoires than in controls. In samples taken after ART, diversity increased but remained below transplant donor control levels.

The assay used was immunoSEQ (version v3.0), run at survey level. Sequencing used immunoSEQ multiplex PCR; TCRdb keeps in-frame clones, though not all of them. Here the sample spans some 22,000 clones, roughly 90% being singletons. The sample consisted of unsorted PBMCs, taken 0.6 years after starting antiretroviral therapy. The rearrangement joins TRBV5-1 to TRBJ1-1; D may be TRBD1 (6 bases). The sequence came from a man between 60 and 75 years old with HIV. The CDR3 sequence is CASSLAWPGDTEAFF. CDR3 sequence (DNA): TGCGCCAGCAGCTTGGCCTGGCCAGGGGACACTGAAGCTTTCTTT.